This T cell receptor (beta chain) was observed in a study of CD4 T cells in relation to SARS-CoV-2 and coronaviruses. Study overall: Controls used an HIV-1 Nef peptide pool or no peptide.

The V gene end was trimmed by 4 bases and the J gene end by 8 bases; junction bases not matched to a gene: 11. CDR3 length equals 16 residues. CDR1 and CDR2 (germline): SNHLY, FYNNEI. Measured with immunoSEQ multiplex PCR; TCRdb has only the in-frame clones, and not every one. The profile covers some 21,000 clones, with 70% to 80% appearing a single time and over 10% taken by the ten largest. Unexposed donor CD4+ T cells date from about 2011-2018, before the COVID-19 pandemic. The cells were cultured for around ten days before CD4+ T cells were isolated. Cells permitting, SARS-CoV-2 S/N and four cold-coronavirus spikes were tested on unexposed-donor CD4+ T cells. Half the medium was replaced with IL-2 medium on days 3 and 7. As concerns this clone: Its antigen is not identified.

Sample: CD4+ T cells from PBMCs, cultured in vitro. The chain recombines TRBV2 with TRBJ1-6, with 7 bases fitting TRBD1. The receptor comes from a human donor in good health. The CDR3 loop is CASSVAGGAGDSPLHF. DNA for the CDR3: TGTGCCAGCAGTGTTGCAGGGGGGGCGGGAGATTCACCCCTCCACTTT.